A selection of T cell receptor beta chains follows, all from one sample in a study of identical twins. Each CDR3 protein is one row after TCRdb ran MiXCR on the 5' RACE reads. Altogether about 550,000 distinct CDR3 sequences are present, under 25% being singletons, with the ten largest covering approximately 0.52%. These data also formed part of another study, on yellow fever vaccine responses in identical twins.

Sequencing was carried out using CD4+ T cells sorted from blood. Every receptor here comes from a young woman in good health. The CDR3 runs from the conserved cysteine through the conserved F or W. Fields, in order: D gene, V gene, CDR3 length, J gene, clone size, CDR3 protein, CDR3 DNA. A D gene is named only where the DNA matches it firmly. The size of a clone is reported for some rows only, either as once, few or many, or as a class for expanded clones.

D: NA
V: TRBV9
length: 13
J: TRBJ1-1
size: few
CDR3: CASSVMDGTEAFF
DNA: TGTGCCAGCAGCGTCATGGATGGCACTGAAGCTTTCTTT

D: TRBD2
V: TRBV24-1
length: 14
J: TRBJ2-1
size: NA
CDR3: CATKSGGLYNEQFF
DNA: TGTGCCACCAAGAGCGGGGGCTTATACAATGAGCAGTTCTTC

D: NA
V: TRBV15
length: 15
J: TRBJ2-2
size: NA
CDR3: CATTRGSPFTGELFF
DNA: TGTGCCACCACCCGGGGCAGCCCCTTCACCGGGGAGCTGTTTTTT

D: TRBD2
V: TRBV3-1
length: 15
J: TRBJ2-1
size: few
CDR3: CASSQAFGRENEQFF
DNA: TGTGCCAGCAGCCAAGCCTTCGGGCGGGAGAATGAGCAGTTCTTC

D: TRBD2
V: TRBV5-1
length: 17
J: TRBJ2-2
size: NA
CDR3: CASSLDSSGKYHRELFF
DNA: TGCGCCAGCAGCTTGGATTCTAGCGGGAAATACCACCGGGAGCTGTTTTTT

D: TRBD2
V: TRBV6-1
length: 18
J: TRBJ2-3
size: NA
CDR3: CASSPRGTSGRETDTQYF
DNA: TGTGCCAGCAGTCCCCGCGGGACTAGCGGGAGGGAGACAGATACGCAGTATTTT

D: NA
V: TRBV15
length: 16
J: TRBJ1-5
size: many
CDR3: CATSREQGSSNQPQHF
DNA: TGTGCCACCAGCAGAGAACAGGGCTCGAGCAATCAGCCCCAGCATTTT

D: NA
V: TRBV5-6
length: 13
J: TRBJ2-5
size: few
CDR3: CASNPQVQETQYF
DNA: TGTGCCAGCAACCCACAGGTCCAAGAGACCCAGTACTTC

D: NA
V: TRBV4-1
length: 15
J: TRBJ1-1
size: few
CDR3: CASSLQSVGYTEAFF
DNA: TGCGCCAGCAGCCTGCAGTCGGTAGGGTACACTGAAGCTTTCTTT

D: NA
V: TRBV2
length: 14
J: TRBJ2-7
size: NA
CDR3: CASSRDSQISEQYF
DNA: TGTGCCAGCAGCCGGGACTCTCAGATATCTGAGCAGTACTTC

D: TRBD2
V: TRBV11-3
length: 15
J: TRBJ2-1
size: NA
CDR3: CASRTGLAGVNEQFF
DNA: TGTGCCAGCAGAACGGGACTAGCGGGAGTCAATGAGCAGTTCTTC

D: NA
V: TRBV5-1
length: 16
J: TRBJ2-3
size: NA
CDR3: CASSTSDARYTDTQYF
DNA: TGCGCCAGCAGCACGTCGGACGCCAGGTACACAGATACGCAGTATTTT

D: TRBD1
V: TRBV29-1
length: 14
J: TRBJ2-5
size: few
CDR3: CSAKAAGGGETQYF
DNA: TGCAGCGCCAAAGCGGCAGGGGGTGGGGAGACCCAGTACTTC

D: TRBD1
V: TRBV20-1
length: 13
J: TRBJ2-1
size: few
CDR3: CSATQTGTNEQFF
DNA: TGCAGTGCTACGCAGACAGGGACAAATGAGCAGTTCTTC

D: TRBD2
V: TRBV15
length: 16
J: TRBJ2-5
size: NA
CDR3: CATSSGLAGSQETQYF
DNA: TGTGCCACCAGCAGTGGACTAGCGGGGTCGCAAGAGACCCAGTACTTC

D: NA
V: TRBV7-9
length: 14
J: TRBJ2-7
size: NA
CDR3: CASSLGGVFYEQYF
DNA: TGTGCCAGCAGCTTAGGCGGGGTTTTCTACGAGCAGTACTTC

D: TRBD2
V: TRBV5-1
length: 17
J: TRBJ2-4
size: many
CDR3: CASSLGLAGSDKNIQYF
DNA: TGCGCCAGCAGCTTGGGACTAGCAGGGTCCGACAAAAACATTCAGTACTTC

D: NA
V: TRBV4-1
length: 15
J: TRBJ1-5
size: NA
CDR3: CASSQEGQGFQPQHF
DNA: TGCGCCAGCAGCCAAGAGGGCCAGGGCTTCCAGCCCCAGCATTTT

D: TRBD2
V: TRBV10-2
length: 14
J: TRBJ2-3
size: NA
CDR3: CASSESWRGDTQYF
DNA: TGCGCCAGCAGTGAGTCTTGGCGGGGGGATACGCAGTATTTT

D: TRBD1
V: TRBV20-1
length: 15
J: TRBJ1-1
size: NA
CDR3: CSAPLLGQGRTEAFF
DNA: TGCAGTGCTCCCCTCCTGGGACAGGGGAGAACTGAAGCTTTCTTT

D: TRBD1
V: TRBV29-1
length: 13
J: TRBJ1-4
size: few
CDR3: CSVSGTEHEKLFF
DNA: TGCAGCGTCAGCGGGACAGAGCATGAAAAACTGTTTTTT

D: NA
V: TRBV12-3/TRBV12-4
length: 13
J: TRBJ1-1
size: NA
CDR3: CASSLLRITEAFF
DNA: TGTGCCAGCAGTTTGCTTCGGATCACTGAAGCTTTCTTT

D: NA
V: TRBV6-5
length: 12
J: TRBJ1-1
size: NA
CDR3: CASSYGSTEAFF
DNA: TGTGCCAGCAGTTATGGGTCCACTGAAGCTTTCTTT

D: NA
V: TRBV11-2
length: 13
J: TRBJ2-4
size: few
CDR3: CASSLDGLEGQYF
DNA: TGTGCCAGCAGCTTAGACGGGTTGGAAGGACAGTACTTC

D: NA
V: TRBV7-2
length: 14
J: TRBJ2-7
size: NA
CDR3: CASSLVRDPYEQYF
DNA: TGTGCCAGCAGCTTAGTGCGGGACCCCTACGAGCAGTACTTC

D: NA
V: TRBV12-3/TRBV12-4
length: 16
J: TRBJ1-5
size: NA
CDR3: CASSLERGRVDQPQHF
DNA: TGTGCCAGCAGTTTAGAGAGAGGGCGGGTGGATCAGCCCCAGCATTTT

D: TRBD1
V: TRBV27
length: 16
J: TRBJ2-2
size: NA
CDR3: CASSSFSTGYTGELFF
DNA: TGTGCCAGCAGTTCCTTTTCGACAGGGTACACCGGGGAGCTGTTTTTT

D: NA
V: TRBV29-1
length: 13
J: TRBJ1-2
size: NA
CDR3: CSVEDGGEYGYTF
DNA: TGCAGCGTCGAAGATGGGGGGGAATATGGCTACACCTTC

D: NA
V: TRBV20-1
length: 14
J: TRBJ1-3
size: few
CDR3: CSATGKGSGNTIYF
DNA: TGCAGTGCTACAGGGAAAGGTTCTGGAAACACCATATATTTT

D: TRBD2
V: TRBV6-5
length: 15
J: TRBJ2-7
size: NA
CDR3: CASSHGSSGSYEQYF
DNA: TGTGCCAGCAGTCACGGCTCTAGCGGGAGCTACGAGCAGTACTTC

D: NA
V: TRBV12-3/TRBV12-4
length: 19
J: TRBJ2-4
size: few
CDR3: CASSQGNWDFGLPKNIQYF
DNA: TGTGCCAGCAGCCAGGGAAATTGGGACTTTGGACTACCCAAAAACATTCAGTACTTC

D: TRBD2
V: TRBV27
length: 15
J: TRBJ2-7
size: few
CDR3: CASSLVAGGSYEQYF
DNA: TGTGCCAGCAGTTTAGTCGCGGGAGGGTCCTACGAGCAGTACTTC

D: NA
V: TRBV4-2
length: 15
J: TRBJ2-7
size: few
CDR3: CASSQNRQSSYEQYF
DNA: TGTGCCAGCAGCCAGAACAGGCAAAGTTCCTACGAGCAGTACTTC

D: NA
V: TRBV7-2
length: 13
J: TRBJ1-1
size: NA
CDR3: CASSAHRATEAFF
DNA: TGTGCCAGCAGCGCCCACAGGGCAACTGAAGCTTTCTTT

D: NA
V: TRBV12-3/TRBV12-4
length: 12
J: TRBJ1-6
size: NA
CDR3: CASSSHNSPLHF
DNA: TGTGCCAGCAGTTCTCATAATTCACCCCTCCACTTT

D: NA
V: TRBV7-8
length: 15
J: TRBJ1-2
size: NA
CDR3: CASSPSGSSGYGYTF
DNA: TGTGCCAGCAGCCCTAGCGGGTCCAGTGGGTATGGCTACACCTTC

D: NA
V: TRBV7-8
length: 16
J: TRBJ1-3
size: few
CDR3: CASSLAAGFGGNTIYF
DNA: TGTGCCAGCAGCTTAGCGGCAGGGTTTGGTGGAAACACCATATATTTT

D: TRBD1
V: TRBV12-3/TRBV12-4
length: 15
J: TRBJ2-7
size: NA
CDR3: CASSLVGTGGFEQYF
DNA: TGTGCCAGCAGTTTAGTAGGGACAGGGGGCTTCGAGCAGTACTTC

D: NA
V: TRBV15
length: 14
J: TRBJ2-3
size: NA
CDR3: CATSSELRPDTQYF
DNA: TGTGCCACCAGCAGCGAGCTCCGTCCAGATACGCAGTATTTT

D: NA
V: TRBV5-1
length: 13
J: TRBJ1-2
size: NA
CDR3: CASSSNRVGGYTF
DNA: TGCGCCAGCAGCTCGAACAGGGTTGGGGGCTACACCTTC

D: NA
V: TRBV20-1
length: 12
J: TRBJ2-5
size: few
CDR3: CSAQPVRETQYF
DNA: TGCAGTGCTCAACCCGTGAGAGAGACCCAGTACTTC

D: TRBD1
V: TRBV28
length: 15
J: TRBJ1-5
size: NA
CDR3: CASSLVTGSDQPQHF
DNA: TGTGCCAGCAGTTTAGTGACAGGGTCGGATCAGCCCCAGCATTTT

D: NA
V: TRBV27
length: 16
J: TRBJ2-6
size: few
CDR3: CASSLSHGAGANVLTF
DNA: TGTGCCAGCAGTTTATCTCACGGGGCTGGGGCCAACGTCCTGACTTTC

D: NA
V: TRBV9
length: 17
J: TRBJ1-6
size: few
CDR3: CASSVFGEWTYNSPLHF
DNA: TGTGCCAGCAGCGTATTTGGGGAGTGGACCTATAATTCACCCCTCCACTTT

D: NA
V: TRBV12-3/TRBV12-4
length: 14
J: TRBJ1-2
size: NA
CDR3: CASQQFSGFGGYTF
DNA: TGTGCCAGCCAGCAATTTTCGGGGTTTGGGGGCTACACCTTC